This T cell receptor beta chain was sequenced in a study of CD8 T cells in Susac syndrome. Study observations and caveats: Among active patients and in TEMRA cells, CD8+ clonal expansion in Susac reached its peak. The study conceded that its TCR sequencing and HLA analysis involved relatively few individuals.

Random hexamers served to reverse transcribe roughly 0.45 to 1 ug RNA. Across 54 Vbeta and 13 Jbeta, TCR beta CDR3 was amplified with immunoSEQ multiplex PCR. Each CDR3 protein gets one entry after TCRdb re-called the immunoSEQ multiplex PCR reads with MiXCR. The sample records some 120,000 distinct CDR3 sequences, around 94% being singletons. Worth noting for this clonotype: The antigen remains unidentified.

V shed 3 bases and J shed 5 bases, with 19 bases lying between them. CDR1 and CDR2 from the germline V gene are SGHRS and YFSETQ. The CDR3 has 16 amino acids. This receptor was identified in a human donor with Susac syndrome. V is TRBV5-1 and J is TRBJ2-3, with D possibly being TRBD1 (6 bases). Sequenced input: CD8+ T cells from PBMCs. The CDR3: CASSYTRGSVEDTQYF. The CDR3 DNA reads TGCGCCAGCAGCTACACCAGGGGCTCCGTTGAAGATACGCAGTATTTT.